In this sample, the clone carrying this T cell receptor beta chain turned up a few times. These data belong to a study of T-cell reconstitution after alpha-beta-depleted transplantation in children. Unique molecular identifiers were incorporated when the TCRbeta library was constructed. MiXCR was run by TCRdb on the PCR reads, yielding one entry per CDR3 protein. The sample holds approximately 640,000 distinct CDR3 sequences, 16% seen once. The CDR3 has 13 amino acids. CDR1 is SEHNR and CDR2 is FQNEAQ in the germline V gene (reference sequence). J gave up 9 bases and V 1 base, and 3 bases lay outside the gene matches.

The sample in question was PBMCs from the stem cell graft donor, obtained from the stem cell graft. V usage is TRBV7-9 and J usage is TRBJ2-1; 7 bases align to TRBD1. The source is a human donor who donated a stem cell graft to a child with acute myeloid leukemia. CDR3 residues: CASSLEQGPEQFF. Here the CDR3 DNA reads TGTGCCAGCAGCTTAGAACAGGGGCCTGAGCAGTTCTTC. Full variable domain (outside the CDR3, taken from reference TRBV7-9 and TRBJ2-1): DTGVSQNPRHKITKRGQNVTFRCDPISEHNRLYWYRQTLGQGPEFLTYFQNEAQLEKSRLLSDRFSAERPKGSFSTLEIQRTEQGDSAMYLCASSLEQGPEQFFGPGTRLTVL.